This T cell receptor (beta chain) derives from a study of cytomegalovirus exposure and HLA in healthy donors. This clone was observed once. Primers for the PCR totalled 60 Vbeta and 13 Jbeta. Assay: immunoSEQ multiplex PCR; the TCRdb copy retains only in-frame clones and omits some. Of about 150,000 clones listed, around 75% are singletons. Trimming removed 1 base at V and 2 bases at J, with 11 bases between. The V gene's germline CDR1 is SGHDT and CDR2 YYEEEE. The CDR3 is made up of 15 amino acids. This chain joins TRBV5-6 and TRBJ2-3, with D tentatively TRBD2 (5 bases). The sample taken for sequencing was PBMCs. The clonotype comes from a man aged 40-55 years in good health and CMV-seronegative. In nucleotides, the CDR3 is TGTGCCAGCAGCTTGACTGTTGGACTCACAGATACGCAGTATTTT. Encoded protein: CASSLTVGLTDTQYF.